This T cell receptor (beta chain) was observed in a study of blood T cell repertoires in COVID-19. Study summary: T cells, B-cell-depleted T cells, or PBMCs provided the cDNA or gDNA that served as material.

In the study's own analysis: Estimation of nucleated cell counts was performed using reference gene primer amplification. Sequenced by immunoSEQ multiplex PCR; TCRdb stores in-frame clones only, minus some. Clonal size and the V and J genes are those of that table, whereas D and trimming came from the DNA. The sample consists of under 300,000 clones, 70% to 90% of them appearing once. CDR1 and CDR2 (germline): LGHNT, FRNRAP. The CDR3 consists of 18 residues. The V gene end was trimmed by 0 bases and the J gene end by 1 base; junction bases not matched to a gene: 7. This rearrangement joins TRBV12-5 to TRBJ2-4, with 9 bases fitting TRBD1. This sequence was found in a woman aged 35 to 49 who had recovered from COVID-19. What was sequenced was peripheral blood. The CDR3 sequence: CASGLVYVGTGAKNIQYF. As DNA, the CDR3 is TGTGCTAGTGGTTTGGTATATGTGGGGACAGGGGCCAAAAACATTCAGTACTTC.